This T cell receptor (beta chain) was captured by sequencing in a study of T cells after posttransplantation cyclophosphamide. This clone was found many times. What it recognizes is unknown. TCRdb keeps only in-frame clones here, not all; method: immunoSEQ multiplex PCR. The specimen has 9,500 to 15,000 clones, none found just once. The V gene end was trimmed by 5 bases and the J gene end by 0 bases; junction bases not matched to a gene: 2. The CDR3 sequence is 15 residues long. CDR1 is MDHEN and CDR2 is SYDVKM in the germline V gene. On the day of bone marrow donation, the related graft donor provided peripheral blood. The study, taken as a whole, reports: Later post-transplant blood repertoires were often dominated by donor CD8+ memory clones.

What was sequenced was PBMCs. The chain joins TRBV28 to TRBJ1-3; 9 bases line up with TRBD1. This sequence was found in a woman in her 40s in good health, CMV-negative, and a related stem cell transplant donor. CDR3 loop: CASSGDRDSGNTIYF. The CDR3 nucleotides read TGTGCCAGCAGTGGGGACAGGGACTCTGGAAACACCATATATTTT.